The 7 T cell receptor beta chains listed next were all sequenced from one sample in a study of PD-L1 blockade in urothelial cancer. As for time point: pretreatment peripheral blood. Data came from immunoSEQ multiplex PCR; TCRdb stores just in-frame clones and leaves some out. The sample yields approximately 50,000 clones, around 80% seen once. The material sequenced was PBMCs, taken around atezolizumab (anti-PD-L1) treatment. The receptors stem from a man between 65 and 85 years old with urothelial cancer.

The chain couples TRBV5-1 to TRBJ2-1; 11 nucleotides agree with TRBD1. Germline V gene sequence: CDR1 SGHRS, CDR2 YFSETQ. J gave up 7 bases and V 3 bases, and 3 bases lay outside the gene matches. The CDR3 covers 14 residues. The CDR3 region has the DNA TGCGCCAGCAGCTCCGGGACAGGGGGGAATGAGCAGTTCTTC. It is translated as CASSSGTGGNEQFF.

The chain is built from TRBV5-1 and TRBJ2-2; no reliable D call. This CDR3 contains 14 residues. V lost 4 bases to trimming and J lost 6 bases, with 13 bases between them. The V gene's germline CDR1 is SGHRS and CDR2 YFSETQ. The CDR3 DNA is TGCGCCAGCAGCCCCGACATGCCCCCCGGGGAGCTGTTTTTT. It encodes CASSPDMPPGELFF.

A single count supports this clone. The chain is built from TRBV5-1 and TRBJ1-2, with D possibly matching TRBD1 (6 bases). In germline, CDR1 is SGHRS, CDR2 YFSETQ. The germline V and J ends were trimmed by 3 bases and 2 bases, with 11 bases remaining between them. This CDR3 has 14 residues. CDR3 nucleotides: TGCGCCAGCAGCTCTGGACAGACGAACTATGGCTACACCTTC. Its translation is CASSSGQTNYGYTF.

This clone has more than one count but fewer than ten. The chain couples TRBV4-2 to TRBJ2-1; TRBD2 is a possible D gene (6 bases). The germline V gene encodes CDR1 LGHNA and CDR2 YNFKEQ. There are 15 residues in the CDR3. Trimming took off 0 bases at V and 7 bases at J, with 13 bases between the two ends. The CDR3 coding sequence is TGTGCCAGCAGCCAAGACCCCGGGAGTAATAATGAGCAGTTCTTC. Its translation: CASSQDPGSNNEQFF.

J is TRBJ2-7 and V is TRBV11-2; D gene uncertain. The length of the CDR3 is 11 residues. V lost 6 bases to trimming and J lost 2 bases, with 5 bases between them. Germline values: CDR1 SGHAT, CDR2 FQNNGV. The CDR3 coding sequence is TGTGCCAGCAGTAATGCCTACGAGCAGTACTTC. Protein product: CASSNAYEQYF.

The chain couples TRBV4-2 to TRBJ1-4, with a possible D match to TRBD1 (5 bases). CDR1 and CDR2 from the germline V gene are LGHNA and YNFKEQ. V shed 4 bases and J shed 8 bases, with 20 bases lying between them. There are 16 residues in the CDR3. CDR3 sequence (DNA): TGTGCCAGCAGCCTCACACTTGGGAGGGACGAAGAAAAACTGTTTTTT. Translating it yields CASSLTLGRDEEKLFF.

This chain links TRBV7-8 with TRBJ2-7; 11 bases align to TRBD1. Germline V gene lookup returns CDR1 SGHVS and CDR2 FQNEAQ. V lost 5 bases to trimming and J lost 7 bases; unmatched junction nucleotides: 10. The CDR3 extends over 15 amino acids. The CDR3 DNA reads TGTGCCAGCAGCGCCCGGACAGGGGGCTTAAGGGAGCAGTACTTC. Its protein is CASSARTGGLREQYF.